This T cell receptor beta chain was recorded in a study of cytomegalovirus exposure and HLA in healthy donors. Study-wide results and limits: Despite most TCR sequences being rare, some public TCRs occurred in many donors. Reports indicated that the classifier achieved high specificity and sensitivity in diagnosing cytomegalovirus status. Confirmation in vitro established that a few CMV-associated chains were specific for CMV antigens. Researchers catalogued approximately 170 TCR beta chains as cytomegalovirus-associated.

Sequencing was performed with immunoSEQ multiplex PCR; in TCRdb, only in-frame clones are kept and a portion is missing. The sample yields some 170,000 clones, roughly 89% seen once. This CDR3 is 16 amino acids long. V shed 1 base, J shed 8 bases, and the junction held 7 bases outside the gene matches. Germline-derived CDR1 and CDR2 are MNHEY and SMNVEV (reference sequence). As regards this clone: As yet, its antigen is unknown.

Sequencing was performed on PBMCs. The chain uses TRBV27 and TRBJ2-1, with TRBD2 identical over 11 bases. The origin of this receptor is a woman aged 25-40 years in good health and CMV-seronegative. CDR3 DNA sequence: TGTGCCAGCAGTTTATTCTTCACTAGCGGGGGCGATGAGCAGTTCTTC. Protein product: CASSLFFTSGGDEQFF.